The entry below describes one TCR beta chain. The entry originates in a study of blood T cell repertoires in COVID-19. The protocol was immunoSEQ multiplex PCR, while the TCRdb copy is restricted to in-frame clones and leaves out a portion. Of 150,000 or so clones listed, approximately 80% are singletons. Recruitment covered fewer than 25 US areas and drew participants whose ages spanned roughly 18 to 90 years. Recovered participants had two consecutive negative NP/OP PCR tests, healthcare professional clearance, or symptom resolution. The source material was PBMCs or T cells enriched from blood (not recorded which). The sequence derives from a woman in her sixties or seventies who had recovered from COVID-19.

CDR3 sequence: CASSPGQGNEKLFF. DNA of the CDR3: TGTGCCAGCTCCCCGGGACAGGGGAATGAAAAACTGTTTTTT. This chain uses TRBV2 with TRBJ1-4; 10 nucleotides match TRBD1. Germline values: CDR1 SNHLY, CDR2 FYNNEI. CDR3 size: 14 residues. V dropped 8 bases and J dropped 5; count of bases not matched to a gene: 5.